Below are 17 T cell receptor beta chains sequenced from a single sample in a study of OX40 agonist ivuxolimab in advanced cancers. The protocol was immunoSEQ multiplex PCR, while the TCRdb copy is restricted to in-frame clones and leaves out a portion. The table has approximately 77,000 clones, around 85% seen once. Sequencing was performed on CD4+ or CD8+ T cells sorted from blood, taken in a trial of the OX40 agonist ivuxolimab. These receptors all come from an adult with an advanced solid tumor such as melanoma, head and neck, liver or kidney cancer.

CDR3 bases: TGTGCCAGCAGCTCCCTCAGGACATCCACTGAAGCTTTCTTT. Translated: CASSSLRTSTEAFF. The chain joins TRBV11-2 to TRBJ1-1; the D gene is possibly TRBD1 (5 bases). CDR1 is SGHAT and CDR2 is FQNNGV in the germline V gene. V was pared by 4 bases and J by 4 bases, with 13 bases between. This CDR3 is 14 amino acids long.

The chain couples TRBV7-8 to TRBJ2-5; weak D call: TRBD1 (6 bases). The CDR3 covers 14 residues. From germline, CDR1 is SGHVS and CDR2 FQNEAQ. V lost 6 bases, J lost 5 bases, and 16 bases lay in between. The CDR3 DNA follows: TGTGCCAGCAGAAACAGGGACGGACACGAGACCCAGTACTTC. Protein: CASRNRDGHETQYF.

This sequence joins TRBV5-4 and TRBJ2-7; 8 nucleotides line up with TRBD2. The ends lost 4 bases at V and 5 bases at J; junction bases unmatched: 8. Germline loops: CDR1 SGHNT, CDR2 YYREEE (reference sequence). The CDR3 extends over 14 amino acids. The CDR3 is CASSPGTSVDEQYF. The CDR3 nucleotides read TGTGCCAGCAGCCCCGGGACTAGTGTCGACGAGCAGTACTTC.

The genes are TRBV4-2 and TRBJ2-7; unclear D gene. CDR1 and CDR2 (germline): LGHNA, YNFKEQ. The CDR3 covers 13 residues. Deletions cut 6 bases from V and 1 base from J, with 10 bases between. CDR3: CASSGQGSYEQYF. The CDR3 DNA reads TGTGCCAGCAGTGGGCAAGGGTCCTACGAGCAGTACTTC.

V usage is TRBV21-1 and J usage is TRBJ2-2; TRBD2 is the table's D call, not checked against the DNA. TRBV21-1 is described as a pseudogene. CDR3 size: 20 residues. The CDR3 DNA reads TGTGCCAGCAGCAAAGTATCTAGCGGGGGTCACTACATGAACACCGGGGAGCTGTTTTTT. It yields the protein CASSKVSSGGHYMNTGELFF.

CDR3 sequence reads: CASSFGPQSQETQYF. The CDR3 DNA sequence: TGCGCCAGCAGCTTCGGTCCACAGTCCCAAGAGACCCAGTACTTC. The chain carries TRBV5-1 and TRBJ2-5; D ambiguous. The CDR3 runs 15 residues. V lost 2 bases and J lost 1, with 12 bases in between. CDR1 SGHRS and CDR2 YFSETQ come from the germline V gene.

The rearrangement uses TRBV9 and TRBJ1-2, with D tentatively TRBD1 (6 bases). V lost 3 bases and J 0 bases, leaving 15 bases between the germline ends. The CDR3 sequence is 16 residues long. Germline CDR1 reads SGDLS; CDR2 reads YYNGEE. In DNA, the CDR3 is TGTGCCAGCAGCGCTTTCGACAGGCTAGCTAACTATGGCTACACCTTC. Residues: CASSAFDRLANYGYTF. Looking up the rest from reference TRBV9 and TRBJ1-2 gives the full variable domain: DSGVTQTPKHLITATGQRVTLRCSPRSGDLSVYWYQQSLDQGLQFLIQYYNGEERAKGNILERFSAQQFPDLHSELNLSSLELGDSALYFCASSAFDRLANYGYTFGSGTRLTVV.

The V call is TRBV7-9, the J call TRBJ2-1, with D unclear. The CDR3 totals 14 residues. CDR1 and CDR2 (germline): SEHNR, FQNEAQ (reference sequence). V lost 5 bases and J lost 4, with 12 bases in between. CDR3 protein: CASSPPRGYNEQFF. In DNA form, the CDR3 reads TGTGCCAGCAGCCCTCCCCGTGGGTACAATGAGCAGTTCTTC.

This clone was observed a handful of times. J is TRBJ1-5 and V is TRBV7-8; D is uncertain. Germline CDR1 reads SGHVS; CDR2 reads FQNEAQ. The CDR3 spans 12 residues. V was cut by 2 bases and J by 9 bases, with 8 bases left in between. The CDR3 loop reads CASSLSVMPQHF. CDR3 coding DNA: TGTGCCAGCAGCTTATCGGTCATGCCCCAGCATTTT.

The sample holds one count of this clone. V gene TRBV5-6 combines with J gene TRBJ2-1; 7 positions match TRBD2. Trimming removed 0 bases from V and 7 bases from J; junction bases left unmatched: 1. CDR3 length equals 13 residues. Looked up from germline, CDR1 is SGHDT and CDR2 is YYEEEE. DNA for the CDR3: TGTGCCAGCAGCTTGGGACTAGCTAATGAGCAGTTCTTC. Translating gives CASSLGLANEQFF.

This chain connects TRBV14 to TRBJ2-7; D may be TRBD2 (5 bases). The CDR3 spans 14 residues. Trimming shortened V by 2 bases and J by 0 bases, and 8 bases separated the two germline ends. The germline V gene encodes CDR1 SGHDN and CDR2 FVKESK. CDR3 in DNA: TGTGCCAGCAGCCAACCGGGGAGCTCCTACGAGCAGTACTTC. Translated, it gives CASSQPGSSYEQYF. The variable domain in full, completed from reference TRBV14 and TRBJ2-7, reads EAGVTQFPSHSVIEKGQTVTLRCDPISGHDNLYWYRRVMGKEIKFLLHFVKESKQDESGMPNNRFLAERTGGTYSTLKVQPAELEDSGVYFCASSQPGSSYEQYFGPGTRLTVT.

The chain combines TRBV7-7 with TRBJ1-3; TRBD1 matches 7 bases. CDR1 is SSHAT, CDR2 FNYEAQ, per germline (reference sequence). There are 15 residues in the CDR3. V lost 5 bases, J lost 0 bases, and 4 bases stayed unmatched. The CDR3 sequence is CASSPGTDSGNTIYF. CDR3 DNA: TGTGCCAGCAGCCCCGGGACAGACTCTGGAAACACCATATATTTT.

This clone was detected once. The J gene is TRBJ2-7, the V gene TRBV6-5; D may be TRBD2 (6 bases). The length of the CDR3 is 14 residues. Trimming left V 6 bases short and J 0 bases short, with 12 bases between. CDR1 and CDR2 (germline): MNHEY, SVGAGI. In DNA, the CDR3 is TGTGCCAGCAGCTTAGCGGAGAGCTCCTACGAGCAGTACTTC. The encoded protein is CASSLAESSYEQYF.

This chain uses TRBV5-1 with TRBJ1-2; D gene uncertain. CDR3 length: 12 amino acids. Germline assignment: CDR1 SGHRS and CDR2 YFSETQ. V was shortened by 5 bases and J by 4 bases, with 9 bases between the two germline ends. CDR3 protein: CASREGTYGYTF. CDR3 DNA sequence: TGCGCCAGCAGGGAGGGTACCTATGGCTACACCTTC.

The chain combines TRBV30 with TRBJ2-5, with D possibly called TRBD1 or TRBD2 (7 bases each). The V gene's germline CDR1 is GTSNPN and CDR2 SVGIG (reference sequence). V shed 4 bases and J shed 6 bases, with 12 bases lying between them. CDR3 length equals 12 residues. The CDR3 coding sequence is TGTGCCTGGAACAGGGGAGGGAAGACCCAGTACTTC. It yields the protein CAWNRGGKTQYF. Based on the CDR3 plus reference TRBV30 and TRBJ2-5, the full variable domain is SQTIHQWPATLVQPVGSPLSLECTVEGTSNPNLYWYRQAAGRGLQLLFYSVGIGQISSEVPQNLSASRPQDRQFILSSKKLLLSDSGFYLCAWNRGGKTQYFGPGTRLLVL.

The chain uses TRBV27 and TRBJ2-2; 10 bases match TRBD2. Germline CDR1 reads MNHEY; CDR2 reads SMNVEV (reference sequence). CDR3 length: 19 amino acids. V gave up 5 bases and J gave up 0 bases; unmatched junction bases: 12. DNA of the CDR3: TGTGCCAGCAGTGTGGTAGCGGGAGGAGCCCTTTCGAACACCGGGGAGCTGTTTTTT. Translated: CASSVVAGGALSNTGELFF.

The CDR3 DNA reads as TGTGCCAGCAGCTTAGGTTGGTTGGGGCTTGACTACACCTTC. Residues: CASSLGWLGLDYTF. The chain joins TRBV11-3 to TRBJ1-2, with a tentative D call TRBD1 (5 bases). The CDR3 has 14 amino acids. Germline V CDR1 and CDR2: SGHNT, YENEEA. V dropped 1 base and J dropped 10 bases, with 16 bases sitting between them.